One sample yielded the 22 T cell receptor beta chains listed below, sequenced in a study of cytomegalovirus exposure and HLA in healthy donors. 13 Jbeta primers and 60 Vbeta primers were used for the PCR. Assay used: immunoSEQ multiplex PCR; TCRdb lists only in-frame clones, some missing. The profile shows more than 140,000 clones, around 65% of them singletons. Specimen: PBMCs. The receptors come from a woman aged 25 to 39 in good health and CMV-seropositive.

The rearrangement joins TRBV29-1 to TRBJ1-2, with D perhaps TRBD1 (6 bases). Germline CDR1 is SQVTM and CDR2 is ANQGSEA. CDR3 length: 12 amino acids. Trimming cost V 8 bases and J 6 bases, with 16 bases left between them. DNA for the CDR3: TGCAGCTCTTACAGGGATCCACATGGCTACACCTTC. It yields the protein CSSYRDPHGYTF.

This chain joins TRBV28 and TRBJ2-5, with 9 bases lining up with TRBD1. Germline CDR1 is MDHEN and CDR2 is SYDVKM. V lost 7 bases and J lost 4; bases outside the gene matches: 7. The CDR3 is 14 amino acids. The DNA for the CDR3 is TGTGCCAGCAATCGACAGGGGGGCGGAGAGACCCAGTACTTC. Its translation is CASNRQGGGETQYF. Combining the CDR3 with reference TRBV28 and TRBJ2-5 gives the whole variable domain DVKVTQSSRYLVKRTGEKVFLECVQDMDHENMFWYRQDPGLGLRLIYFSYDVKMKEKGDIPEGYSVSREKKERFSLILESASTNQTSMYLCASNRQGGGETQYFGPGTRLLVL.

The gene calls are TRBV15 and TRBJ2-3, with D unclear. Per the germline V gene, CDR1 is LNHNV and CDR2 is YYDKDF (reference sequence). This CDR3 comprises 13 residues. V was pared by 1 base and J by 4 bases, with 6 bases between. The CDR3 reads CATSRVVADTQYF. The CDR3 nucleotides are TGTGCCACCAGCAGAGTAGTAGCAGATACGCAGTATTTT.

The chain is built from TRBV16 and TRBJ1-4; TRBD1 agrees at 7 bases. CDR3 size: 16 residues. V shed 4 bases, J shed 2 bases, and the junction held 7 bases outside the gene matches. CDR1 is KGHSY and CDR2 is FQNENV in the germline V gene. CDR3 amino acids: CASSPEGAPTNEKLFF. The DNA of the CDR3 is TGTGCCAGCAGCCCCGAGGGGGCGCCCACTAATGAAAAACTGTTTTTT.

V is TRBV30 and J is TRBJ2-5; D gene unclear. The germline V gene has CDR1 GTSNPN and CDR2 SVGIG (reference sequence). The CDR3 totals 14 residues. V lost 0 bases to trimming and J lost 4 bases, with 12 bases between them. In DNA form, the CDR3 reads TGTGCCTGGAGTGTGAGCAGCGTCGGAGAGACCCAGTACTTC. Its protein is CAWSVSSVGETQYF.

V and J are TRBV2 and TRBJ2-3, with D perhaps TRBD2 (5 bases). V gave up 8 bases and J gave up 5 bases, with 14 bases separating them. The germline CDR1 and CDR2 sequences are SNHLY and FYNNEI. This CDR3 comprises 13 residues. Here the CDR3 reads CASANEGGDTQYF. CDR3 DNA: TGTGCCAGCGCAAACGAGGGTGGAGATACGCAGTATTTT.

This sequence joins TRBV13 and TRBJ2-1; D not certain. Trimming stripped 4 bases from V and 7 bases from J, with 8 bases between. This CDR3 region has 12 residues. Germline V lookup: CDR1 PRHDT, CDR2 FYEKMQ (reference sequence). The CDR3 DNA reads TGTGCCAGCAGCTCGCGTACGAATGAGCAGTTCTTC. Translating gives CASSSRTNEQFF. The full variable domain, its missing parts supplied by reference TRBV13 and TRBJ2-1, is AAGVIQSPRHLIKEKRETATLKCYPIPRHDTVYWYQQGPGQDPQFLISFYEKMQSDKGSIPDRFSAQQFSDYHSELNMSSLELGDSALYFCASSSRTNEQFFGPGTRLTVL.

The chain has TRBV5-1 and TRBJ2-2; 7 bases are a match to TRBD2. The germline gives CDR1 SGHRS, CDR2 YFSETQ. The CDR3 consists of 15 residues. Unmatched junction bases numbered 3, after V lost 4 bases and J lost 0 bases. Here the CDR3 reads CASSVGLPNTGELFF. As DNA, the CDR3 is TGCGCCAGCAGCGTGGGACTACCGAACACCGGGGAGCTGTTTTTT.

CDR3 in amino acids: CASSSSTGTAYGYTF. The CDR3 nucleotides read TGTGCCAGCAGCTCCTCTACCGGGACAGCCTATGGCTACACCTTC. The rearrangement uses TRBV7-6 and TRBJ1-2; 7 bases fit TRBD1. J was trimmed by 4 bases and V by 4 bases; bases with no gene match: 9. Germline CDR1 and CDR2: SGHVS and FNYEAQ. The length of the CDR3 is 15 residues.

This clone was seen just once. The genes are TRBV13 and TRBJ2-6; TRBD2 matches at 12 bases. J was trimmed by 13 bases and V by 3 bases; bases with no gene match: 7. Per the germline V gene, CDR1 is PRHDT and CDR2 is FYEKMQ (reference sequence). This CDR3 comprises 15 residues. The CDR3 region has the DNA TGTGCCAGCAGCTTGACTAGCGGGGGATTCGGGGTCCTGACTTTC. The encoded protein is CASSLTSGGFGVLTF. Filled out from reference TRBV13 and TRBJ2-6, the complete variable domain reads AAGVIQSPRHLIKEKRETATLKCYPIPRHDTVYWYQQGPGQDPQFLISFYEKMQSDKGSIPDRFSAQQFSDYHSELNMSSLELGDSALYFCASSLTSGGFGVLTFGAGSRLTVL.

This clone came up a few times. This chain links TRBV2 with TRBJ1-2, with D perhaps matching TRBD1 (5 bases). The CDR3 contains 12 residues. V shed 6 bases and J shed 3 bases, with 8 bases lying between them. From germline, CDR1 is SNHLY and CDR2 FYNNEI. CDR3 loop: CASRPTDYGYTF. CDR3 coding DNA: TGTGCCAGCAGGCCGACAGACTATGGCTACACCTTC.

The V gene is TRBV28, the J gene TRBJ1-2, with TRBD1 matching over 7 bases. Germline V gene data show CDR1 as MDHEN and CDR2 as SYDVKM. CDR3 size: 14 residues. The V and J ends lost 5 bases and 3 bases, in that order; junction bases with no gene match: 6. The CDR3 here is CASSNAGQYYGYTF. The CDR3 nucleotides are TGTGCCAGCAGTAATGCGGGACAGTACTATGGCTACACCTTC.

The chain recombines TRBV2 with TRBJ2-4; 8 positions match TRBD2. The CDR3 extends over 17 amino acids. Trimming cost V 4 bases and J 0 bases; bases outside gene matches: 8. Germline CDR1 SNHLY, CDR2 FYNNEI. This CDR3 is CASSGRSGGLAKNIQYF. In nucleotides, the CDR3 is TGTGCCAGCAGTGGCAGGAGCGGGGGACTAGCCAAAAACATTCAGTACTTC.

The V and J genes are TRBV7-2 and TRBJ2-7; the match to TRBD1 covers 9 bases. V was clipped by 3 bases and J by 3 bases; unmatched bases: 6. CDR1 and CDR2 (germline): SGHTA, FQGNSA. The CDR3 totals 15 residues. The CDR3 DNA reads as TGTGCCAGCAGCTTTGGACAGGGGATGGTCTACGAGCAGTACTTC. Amino acids: CASSFGQGMVYEQYF.

This chain links TRBV10-1 with TRBJ2-3, with 9 bases lining up with TRBD1. The CDR3 has 16 residues. Germline CDR1 reads WNHNN; CDR2 reads SYGVQD (reference sequence). V was pared by 0 bases and J by 3 bases, with 4 bases of the junction left unmatched. The DNA for the CDR3 is TGCGCCAGCAGTGAGTCTGAGGGGACAGGGACAGATACGCAGTATTTT. Amino acids: CASSESEGTGTDTQYF.

The chain couples TRBV7-8 to TRBJ1-1; D possibly corresponds to TRBD1 (6 bases). There are 14 residues in the CDR3. Germline V gives CDR1 SGHVS, CDR2 FQNEAQ. Trimming cost V 3 bases and J 8 bases, with 16 bases left between them. The CDR3 DNA is TGTGCCAGCAGCTTGCTATCAGGGGATTCAGAAGCTTTCTTT. It translates to CASSLLSGDSEAFF.

This clone was seen a handful of times. The chain combines TRBV5-6 with TRBJ2-5, with 8 nucleotides matching TRBD2. J gave up 5 bases and V 4 bases, and 7 bases lay outside the gene matches. This CDR3 is 14 amino acids long. Germline CDR1 is SGHDT and CDR2 is YYEEEE. The CDR3 reads CASSLRTSMETQYF. In DNA form, the CDR3 reads TGTGCCAGCAGCCTACGGACTAGCATGGAGACCCAGTACTTC. The entire variable domain, with the rest obtained from reference TRBV5-6 and TRBJ2-5, is as follows: DAGVTQSPTHLIKTRGQQVTLRCSPKSGHDTVSWYQQALGQGPQFIFQYYEEEERQRGNFPDRFSGHQFPNYSSELNVNALLLGDSALYLCASSLRTSMETQYFGPGTRLLVL.

This clone has just a few counts. The chain is built from TRBV27 and TRBJ2-7; TRBD1 agrees at 8 bases. This CDR3 contains 15 residues. CDR1 is MNHEY and CDR2 is SMNVEV in the germline V gene (reference sequence). V gave up 4 bases and J gave up 6 bases; unmatched junction bases: 11. The CDR3 sequence: CASSYDGTGIFEQYF. CDR3 nucleotides: TGTGCCAGCAGTTACGACGGGACAGGCATCTTCGAGCAGTACTTC.

V usage is TRBV18 and J usage is TRBJ2-5, with a possible D match to TRBD2 (6 bases). Trimming removed 6 bases from V and 12 bases from J, with 20 bases in between. The CDR3 covers 13 residues. The germline CDR1 and CDR2 sequences are KGHSH and LQKENI. DNA of the CDR3: TGTGCCAGCTCCCCTCATCCCGCCGGGACTGAGTACTTC. It codes for CASSPHPAGTEYF.

This clone was counted a few times. The chain's CDR3 is CASRRGGSATNEKLFF. The CDR3, as DNA: TGTGCCAGCCGGCGGGGGGGTTCGGCAACTAATGAAAAACTGTTTTTT. V gene TRBV13 combines with J gene TRBJ1-4; possibly TRBD1 for D (5 bases). With 8 bases removed from V and 0 bases from J, the gap between germline ends came to 16 bases. The CDR3 extends over 16 amino acids. Germline CDR1 is PRHDT and CDR2 is FYEKMQ (reference sequence).

On this clone itself: Additional DNA sequences in this sample encode the identical CDR3. The rearrangement links TRBV19 to TRBJ1-2; tentative D call: TRBD1 (5 bases). CDR3 length: 14 residues. V was trimmed by 3 bases and J by 4 bases, leaving 12 bases between them. The germline V gene has CDR1 LNHDA and CDR2 SQIVND (reference sequence). CDR3 region: CASSMVGLFYGYTF. The CDR3 DNA is TGTGCCAGTAGTATGGTGGGGCTGTTCTATGGCTACACCTTC. The entire variable domain, with the rest obtained from reference TRBV19 and TRBJ1-2, is as follows: DGGITQSPKYLFRKEGQNVTLSCEQNLNHDAMYWYRQDPGQGLRLIYYSQIVNDFQKGDIAEGYSVSREKKESFPLTVTSAQKNPTAFYLCASSMVGLFYGYTFGSGTRLTVV.

This clone was detected once. CDR3 region: CASSEALQASYGYTF. The CDR3, as DNA: TGTGCCAGCAGTGAAGCGCTTCAGGCCTCCTATGGCTACACCTTC. V is TRBV2 and J is TRBJ1-2; D is undetermined. The germline gives CDR1 SNHLY, CDR2 FYNNEI. The V and J ends lost 0 bases and 4 bases respectively, with 12 bases between them. CDR3 size: 15 residues.